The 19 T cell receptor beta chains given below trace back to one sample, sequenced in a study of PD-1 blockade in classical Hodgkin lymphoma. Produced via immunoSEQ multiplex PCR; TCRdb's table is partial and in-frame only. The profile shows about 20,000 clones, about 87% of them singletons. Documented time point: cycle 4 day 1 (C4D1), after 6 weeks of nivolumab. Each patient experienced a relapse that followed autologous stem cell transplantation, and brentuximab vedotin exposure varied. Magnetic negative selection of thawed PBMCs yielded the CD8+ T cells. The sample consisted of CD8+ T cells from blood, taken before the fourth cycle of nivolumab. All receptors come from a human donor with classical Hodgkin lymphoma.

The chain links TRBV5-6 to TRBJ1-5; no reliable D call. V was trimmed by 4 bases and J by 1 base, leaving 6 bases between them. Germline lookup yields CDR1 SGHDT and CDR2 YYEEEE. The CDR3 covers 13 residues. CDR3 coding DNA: TGTGCCAGCAGCCCTCGGAGCAATCAGCCCCAGCATTTT. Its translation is CASSPRSNQPQHF.

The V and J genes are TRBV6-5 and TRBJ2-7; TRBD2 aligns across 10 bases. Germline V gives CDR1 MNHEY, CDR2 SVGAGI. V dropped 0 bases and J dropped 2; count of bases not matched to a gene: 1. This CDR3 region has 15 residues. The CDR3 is CASSYSSGRAYEQYF. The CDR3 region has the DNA TGTGCCAGCAGTTACTCGAGCGGGAGGGCCTACGAGCAGTACTTC.

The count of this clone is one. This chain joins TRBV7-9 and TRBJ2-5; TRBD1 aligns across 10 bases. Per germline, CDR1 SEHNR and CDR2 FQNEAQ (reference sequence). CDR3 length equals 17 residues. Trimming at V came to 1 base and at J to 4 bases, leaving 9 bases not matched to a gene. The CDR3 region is CASSLEGPTGGGETQYF. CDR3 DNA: TGTGCCAGCAGCTTAGAGGGTCCGACAGGGGGCGGAGAGACCCAGTACTTC.

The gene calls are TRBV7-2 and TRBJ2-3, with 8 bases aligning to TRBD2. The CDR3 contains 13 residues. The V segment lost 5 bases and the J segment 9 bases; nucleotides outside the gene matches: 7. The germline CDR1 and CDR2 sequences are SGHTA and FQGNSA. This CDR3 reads CASSAELAETQYF. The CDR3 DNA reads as TGTGCCAGCAGCGCCGAACTAGCGGAAACGCAGTATTTT.

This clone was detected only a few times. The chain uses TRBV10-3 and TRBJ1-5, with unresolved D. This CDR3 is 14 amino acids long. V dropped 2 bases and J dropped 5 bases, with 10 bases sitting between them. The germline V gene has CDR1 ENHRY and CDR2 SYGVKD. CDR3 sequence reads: CAISEGFGDQPQHF. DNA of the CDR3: TGTGCCATCAGTGAGGGGTTCGGGGATCAGCCCCAGCATTTT.

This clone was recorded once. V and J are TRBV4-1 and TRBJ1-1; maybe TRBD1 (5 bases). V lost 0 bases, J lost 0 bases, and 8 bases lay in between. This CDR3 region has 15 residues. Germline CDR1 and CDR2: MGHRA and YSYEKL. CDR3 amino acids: CASSQDRVMNTEAFF. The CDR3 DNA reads TGCGCCAGCAGCCAAGACAGGGTTATGAACACTGAAGCTTTCTTT.

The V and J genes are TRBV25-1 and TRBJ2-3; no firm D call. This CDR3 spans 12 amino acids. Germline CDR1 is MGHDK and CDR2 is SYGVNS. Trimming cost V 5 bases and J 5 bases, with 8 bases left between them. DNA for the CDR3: TGTGCCAGCAGTCTAACAAGAGATACGCAGTATTTT. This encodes CASSLTRDTQYF.

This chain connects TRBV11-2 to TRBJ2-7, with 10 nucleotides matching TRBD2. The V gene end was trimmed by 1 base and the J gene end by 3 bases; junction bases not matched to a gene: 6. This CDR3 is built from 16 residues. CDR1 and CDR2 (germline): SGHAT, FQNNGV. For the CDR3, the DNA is TGTGCCAGCAGCTTAGTTACTAGCGGGAACCACTACGAGCAGTACTTC. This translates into CASSLVTSGNHYEQYF.

CDR3 sequence reads: CASSFGATYEQYF. DNA for the CDR3: TGTGCCAGCAGTTTCGGAGCCACCTACGAGCAGTACTTC. This chain joins TRBV27 and TRBJ2-7; unclear D gene. Per the germline V gene, CDR1 is MNHEY and CDR2 is SMNVEV (reference sequence). This CDR3 has 13 residues. Trimming took 3 bases from V and 2 from J, leaving 8 bases between them.

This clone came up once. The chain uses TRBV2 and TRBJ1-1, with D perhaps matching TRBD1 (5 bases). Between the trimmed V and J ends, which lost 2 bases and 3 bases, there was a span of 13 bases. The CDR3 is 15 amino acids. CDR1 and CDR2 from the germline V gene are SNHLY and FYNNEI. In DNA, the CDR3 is TGTGCCAGCAGTGAATTGGGGCGCAGGGACACTGAAGCTTTCTTT. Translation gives CASSELGRRDTEAFF.

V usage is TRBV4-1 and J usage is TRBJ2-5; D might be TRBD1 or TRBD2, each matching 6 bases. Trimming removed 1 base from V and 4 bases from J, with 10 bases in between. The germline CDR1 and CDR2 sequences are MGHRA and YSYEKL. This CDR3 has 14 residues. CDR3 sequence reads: CASSQVEGGETQYF. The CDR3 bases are TGCGCCAGCAGCCAAGTCGAGGGGGGAGAGACCCAGTACTTC.

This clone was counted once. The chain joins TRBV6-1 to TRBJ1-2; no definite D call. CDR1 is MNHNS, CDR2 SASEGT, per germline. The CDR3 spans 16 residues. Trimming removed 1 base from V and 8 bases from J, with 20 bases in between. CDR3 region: CASSEVYGGGLYGYTF. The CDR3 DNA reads TGTGCCAGCAGTGAAGTTTATGGAGGTGGCCTTTACGGCTACACCTTC.

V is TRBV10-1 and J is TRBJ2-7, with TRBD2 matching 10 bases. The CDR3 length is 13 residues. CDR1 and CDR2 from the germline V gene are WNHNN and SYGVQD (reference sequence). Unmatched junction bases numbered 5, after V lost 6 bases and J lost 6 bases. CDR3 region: CASSLAGVSEQYF. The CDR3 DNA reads TGCGCCAGCAGCCTAGCGGGAGTATCCGAGCAGTACTTC.

The CDR3 here is CASSLRGLVTEAFF. CDR3 coding DNA: TGTGCCAGCAGTTTAAGGGGGCTGGTGACTGAAGCTTTCTTT. The chain couples TRBV27 to TRBJ1-1; TRBD1 matches at 7 bases. The junction had 5 bases not matched to a gene; V was cut back by 2 bases and J by 5 bases. The CDR3 is made up of 14 amino acids. In germline, CDR1 is MNHEY, CDR2 SMNVEV (reference sequence).

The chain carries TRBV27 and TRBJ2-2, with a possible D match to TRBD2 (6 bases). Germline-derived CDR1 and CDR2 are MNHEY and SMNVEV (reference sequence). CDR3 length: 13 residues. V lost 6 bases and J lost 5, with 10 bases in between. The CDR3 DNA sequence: TGTGCCAGCAGGGAGGGCCGAACCGGGGAGCTGTTTTTT. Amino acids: CASREGRTGELFF.

CDR3 DNA: TGTGCCAGCAGTGAATATGCCCCTGTGGAAAGGAACACTGAAGCTTTCTTT. Residues: CASSEYAPVERNTEAFF. The rearrangement links TRBV25-1 to TRBJ1-1; no clear D gene. V dropped 0 bases and J dropped 1 base, with 15 bases sitting between them. Per germline, CDR1 MGHDK and CDR2 SYGVNS. The CDR3 runs to 17 residues.

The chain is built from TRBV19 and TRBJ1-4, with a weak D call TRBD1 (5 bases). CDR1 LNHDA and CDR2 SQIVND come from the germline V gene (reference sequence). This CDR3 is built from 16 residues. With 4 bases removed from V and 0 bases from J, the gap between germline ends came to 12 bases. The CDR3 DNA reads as TGTGCCAGTAGTAACCTGGGGCCTGCAACTAATGAAAAACTGTTTTTT. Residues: CASSNLGPATNEKLFF.

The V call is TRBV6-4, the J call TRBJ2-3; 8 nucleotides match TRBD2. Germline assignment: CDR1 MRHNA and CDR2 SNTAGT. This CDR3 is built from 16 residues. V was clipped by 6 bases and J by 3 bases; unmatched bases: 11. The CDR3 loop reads CASSQSGGGTTDTQYF. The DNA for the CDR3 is TGTGCCAGCAGCCAATCGGGGGGGGGCACAACAGATACGCAGTATTTT.

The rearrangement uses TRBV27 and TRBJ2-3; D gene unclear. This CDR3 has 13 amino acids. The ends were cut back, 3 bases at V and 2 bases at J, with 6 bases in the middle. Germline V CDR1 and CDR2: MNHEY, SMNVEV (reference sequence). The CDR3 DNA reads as TGTGCCAGCAGTTTTTTTTCCACAGATACGCAGTATTTT. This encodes CASSFFSTDTQYF.